The rows below give T cell receptor beta chains drawn from one sample of a study of CD8 T cells in ankylosing spondylitis. One entry per CDR3 protein, called by TCRdb with MiXCR from the 5' RACE reads. The table includes about 330,000 distinct CDR3 sequences, roughly 8% detected once. Input material: blood, either unsorted or a sorted T cell fraction (not recorded which). The receptors were gathered from a male donor with ankylosing spondylitis. Each CDR3 is given with its conserved first and last residue. Fields, in order: CDR3 DNA, CDR3 protein, clone size, J gene, D gene, V gene. A D gene is named only where the DNA matches it firmly. Size tells how often a clone was seen (once, few, many) or the class of an expanded clone, and some rows leave it out.

TGCAGTGCTCCGAGCAGCGTGAAGACTGAAGCTTTCTTT	CSAPSSVKTEAFF	few	TRBJ1-1	-	TRBV20-1
TGTGCCAGCAGTCTAACACCGACAGGGCCTGGAAACACCATATATTTT	CASSLTPTGPGNTIYF	many	TRBJ1-3	TRBD1	TRBV12-3/TRBV12-4
TGCGCCAGCACTTCGACAGGGGGAGCGGAAGAGACCCAGTACTTC	CASTSTGGAEETQYF	few	TRBJ2-5	TRBD1	TRBV10-2
TGTGCCAGCAGCCAAGCTGGGACTAGCGGGAGCCTCGGAGACAATGAGCAGTTCTTC	CASSQAGTSGSLGDNEQFF	many	TRBJ2-1	TRBD2	TRBV14
TGTGCCAGCAGCGCGGGGACTAGCGGGACACACACAGATACGCAGTATTTT	CASSAGTSGTHTDTQYF	-	TRBJ2-3	TRBD2	TRBV2
TGCAGTGCTAGTCGATTTACTAGCGGGATTTTGGGTGAGCAGTTCTTC	CSASRFTSGILGEQFF	few	TRBJ2-1	TRBD2	TRBV20-1
TGTGCCACCAGTCCAGGGACTACGGGCGGGGAGCTGTTTTTT	CATSPGTTGGELFF	many	TRBJ2-2	TRBD2	TRBV24-1
TGCGCCAGCAGCTTGGCCGACAGGGGGCCGTTCAATGAGCAGTTCTTC	CASSLADRGPFNEQFF	few	TRBJ2-1	TRBD1	TRBV5-1
TGCGCCAGCAGCTCGGGACAGATCATGAACACTGAAGCTTTCTTT	CASSSGQIMNTEAFF	few	TRBJ1-1	TRBD1	TRBV5-1
TGCGCCAGCAGCCAAGAACAGGGGGCGGGAGGCGACGAGCAGTACTTC	CASSQEQGAGGDEQYF	-	TRBJ2-7	-	TRBV4-1
TGCGCCAGCAGCCGAGTACTTCAACAAACTAATGAAAAACTGTTTTTT	CASSRVLQQTNEKLFF	many	TRBJ1-4	-	TRBV4-1
TGCAGCGTTGAAGGCCTCTATGGTAGGGTAATCTACAATGAGCAGTTCTTC	CSVEGLYGRVIYNEQFF	few	TRBJ2-1	-	TRBV29-1
TGTGCCAGCAGCCCCTGGACAGGGGGCGCTTACGAGCAGTACTTC	CASSPWTGGAYEQYF	-	TRBJ2-7	TRBD1	TRBV9
TGCAGTGCCCTCGACGTGGCTAGCTACTCCTACAATGAGCAGTTCTTC	CSALDVASYSYNEQFF	few	TRBJ2-1	-	TRBV20-1
TGTGCCAGCTCACCAATAAGGGGCGGCGAGTTCTTC	CASSPIRGGEFF	-	TRBJ2-1	-	TRBV18
TGTGCCAGCAGCCATGGGTCGGGACTCCTCACTGAAGCTTTCTTT	CASSHGSGLLTEAFF	few	TRBJ1-1	-	TRBV14
TGTGCCAGCAGCTTAGTAGGTGGGCCCCGCGGGGGTGAGCAGTTCTTC	CASSLVGGPRGGEQFF	few	TRBJ2-1	TRBD2	TRBV7-9
TGTGCCAGCAGCGAGGGGACTGTTATGAACACTGAAGCTTTCTTT	CASSEGTVMNTEAFF	many	TRBJ1-1	-	TRBV9
TGTGCCACCAGCAGAGTATTAGTTGGCGTTCAAGAGACCCAGTACTTC	CATSRVLVGVQETQYF	-	TRBJ2-5	-	TRBV15
TGTGCCAGCAGTCCTTCCCAGGCGGGTGAGCAGTTCTTC	CASSPSQAGEQFF	-	TRBJ2-1	-	TRBV12-3/TRBV12-4
TGTGCCAGCAGTTACTCGACGGGACAGGGGGCCAAGTACGAGCAGTACTTC	CASSYSTGQGAKYEQYF	few	TRBJ2-7	TRBD1	TRBV6-2/TRBV6-3
TGCGCCAGCAGCGCTGGCAGTCAGGCCGGGCTTTACAATGAGCAGTTCTTC	CASSAGSQAGLYNEQFF	few	TRBJ2-1	-	TRBV10-1
TGTGCCAGCAGCCCTCTAGGGACAAACTACGAGCAGTACTTC	CASSPLGTNYEQYF	many	TRBJ2-7	-	TRBV7-9
TGTGCCAGTAGTCGGACAGGGGGGTACAATCAGCCCCAGCATTTT	CASSRTGGYNQPQHF	-	TRBJ1-5	TRBD1	TRBV19
TGCGCCAGCAGCCAAGACGGCGAGGTTGGTGAAAAACTGTTTTTT	CASSQDGEVGEKLFF	few	TRBJ1-4	-	TRBV4-1
TGCGCCAGCAGCTTATCTGGGTTTGAGCAGTACTTC	CASSLSGFEQYF	many	TRBJ2-7	-	TRBV5-1
TGTGCCAGCAGTTTTGATGAACTAGCGGGAGGGCTTGAGCAGTTCTTC	CASSFDELAGGLEQFF	-	TRBJ2-1	TRBD2	TRBV28
TGTGCCAGTAGTATCGGGAGTTTAATTAGCAATCAGCCCCAGCATTTT	CASSIGSLISNQPQHF	few	TRBJ1-5	-	TRBV19
TGTGCCAGCAGCTTGGGCGGGGTAGGGGCCAACGTCCTGACTTTC	CASSLGGVGANVLTF	-	TRBJ2-6	-	TRBV11-3
TGTGCCAGCGCGGCGCGCGGGAGCGGTTACAATGAGCAGTTCTTC	CASAARGSGYNEQFF	-	TRBJ2-1	TRBD2	TRBV6-1
TGTGCCAGCAGTTTAGCGCTCGGGGAGGGCCTTAACAATGAGCAGTTCTTC	CASSLALGEGLNNEQFF	-	TRBJ2-1	TRBD2	TRBV12-3/TRBV12-4
TGCGCCAGCAGCCGGCCTGGGAGCACTAGCGGAAATAGCACAGATACGCAGTATTTT	CASSRPGSTSGNSTDTQYF	few	TRBJ2-3	TRBD2	TRBV4-3
TGTGCCAGCAGCCAGAACAGGGGGCTATGGGGTGAAAAACTGTTTTTT	CASSQNRGLWGEKLFF	-	TRBJ1-4	TRBD1	TRBV6-1
TGCAGTGCTACCAAAGGGGGACAGGGCACCGATACGCAGTATTTT	CSATKGGQGTDTQYF	many	TRBJ2-3	TRBD1	TRBV20-1
TGCAGTGCTAGCCCGCCGGATAGCAATCAGCCCCAGCATTTT	CSASPPDSNQPQHF	many	TRBJ1-5	-	TRBV20-1
TGTGCCAGCAGCTTAAACCCGACAGGGCCAACAACTAATGAAAAACTGTTTTTT	CASSLNPTGPTTNEKLFF	few	TRBJ1-4	TRBD1	TRBV7-6
TGTGCCAGCAGCTTAGCACCCGGGACAGGGAATGGCTACACCTTC	CASSLAPGTGNGYTF	-	TRBJ1-2	TRBD1	TRBV7-8
TGTGCCAGCAGGAGCGGGAGGGGGGCAAATGAGCAGTTCTTC	CASRSGRGANEQFF	-	TRBJ2-1	TRBD2	TRBV27
TGTGCCAGCAGCCAAGATTACAACAGGGCAAACACCATATATTTT	CASSQDYNRANTIYF	-	TRBJ1-3	-	TRBV4-2
TGTGCCAGCGGCATGGGGAGCTCCTACGAGCAGTACTTC	CASGMGSSYEQYF	-	TRBJ2-7	-	TRBV11-3
TGTGCCAGCAGCCAAGCGGGACTAGCGGGAGGACATGAGCAGTTCTTC	CASSQAGLAGGHEQFF	many	TRBJ2-1	TRBD2	TRBV4-2